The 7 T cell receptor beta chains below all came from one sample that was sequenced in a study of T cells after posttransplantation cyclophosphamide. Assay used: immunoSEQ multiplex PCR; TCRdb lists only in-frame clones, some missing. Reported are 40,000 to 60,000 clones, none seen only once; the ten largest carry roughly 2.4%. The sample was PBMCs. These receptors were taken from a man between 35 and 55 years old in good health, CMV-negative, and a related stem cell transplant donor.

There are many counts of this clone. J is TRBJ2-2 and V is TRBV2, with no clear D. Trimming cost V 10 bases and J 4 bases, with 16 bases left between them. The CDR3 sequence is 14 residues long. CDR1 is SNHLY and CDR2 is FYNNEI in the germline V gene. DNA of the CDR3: TGTGCCACCCAATATGACAAACTCACCGGGGAGCTGTTTTTT. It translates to CATQYDKLTGELFF.

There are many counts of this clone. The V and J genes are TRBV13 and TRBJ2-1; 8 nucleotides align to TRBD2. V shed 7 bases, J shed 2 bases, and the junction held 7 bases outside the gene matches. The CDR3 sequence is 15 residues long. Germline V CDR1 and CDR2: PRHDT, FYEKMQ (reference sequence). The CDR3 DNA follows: TGTGCCAGCACCAGCGGGAGATCCCCCTACAATGAGCAGTTCTTC. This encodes CASTSGRSPYNEQFF.

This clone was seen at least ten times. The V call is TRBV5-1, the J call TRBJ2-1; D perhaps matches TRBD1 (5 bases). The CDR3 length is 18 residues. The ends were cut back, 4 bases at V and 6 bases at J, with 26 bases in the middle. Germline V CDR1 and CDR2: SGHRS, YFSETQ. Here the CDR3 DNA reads TGCGCCAGCAGCATCCGAACGTCACAGGCCGCCTTTGGCAATGAGCAGTTCTTC. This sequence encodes CASSIRTSQAAFGNEQFF.

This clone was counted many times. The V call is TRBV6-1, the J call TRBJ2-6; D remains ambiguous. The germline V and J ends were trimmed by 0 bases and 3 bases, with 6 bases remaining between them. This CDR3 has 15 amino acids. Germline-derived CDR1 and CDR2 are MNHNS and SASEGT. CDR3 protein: CASSEARSGANVLTF. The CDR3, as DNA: TGTGCCAGCAGTGAAGCGAGGAGTGGGGCCAACGTCCTGACTTTC.

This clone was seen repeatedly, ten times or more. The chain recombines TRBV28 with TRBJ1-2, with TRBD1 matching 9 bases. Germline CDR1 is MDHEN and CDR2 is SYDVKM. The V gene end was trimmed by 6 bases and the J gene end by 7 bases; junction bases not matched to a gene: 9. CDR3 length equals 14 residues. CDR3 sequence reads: CASSLGQGLSGYTF. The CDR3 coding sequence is TGTGCCAGCAGCCTCGGACAGGGGCTCTCTGGCTACACCTTC.

CDR3 residues: CASSERRNQETQYF. CDR3 DNA sequence: TGTGCCAGCAGTGAACGGCGGAACCAAGAGACCCAGTACTTC. The chain uses TRBV28 and TRBJ2-5; D unresolved. Germline assignment: CDR1 MDHEN and CDR2 SYDVKM. Trimming pared 5 bases from V and 0 bases from J, leaving 10 bases between. This CDR3 spans 14 amino acids.

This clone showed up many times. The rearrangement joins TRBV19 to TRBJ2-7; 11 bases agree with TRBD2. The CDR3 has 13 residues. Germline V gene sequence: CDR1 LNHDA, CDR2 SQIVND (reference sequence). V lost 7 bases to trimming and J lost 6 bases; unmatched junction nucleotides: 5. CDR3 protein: CASTALAGGEQYF. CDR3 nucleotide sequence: TGTGCCAGTACGGCCCTAGCGGGAGGCGAGCAGTACTTC.